The clone carrying this T cell receptor (beta chain) showed up just a few times. The CDR3 runs to 15 residues. Trimming pared 1 base from V and 4 bases from J, leaving 14 bases between. Germline lookup yields CDR1 SEHNR and CDR2 FQNEAQ (reference sequence). Time point specified: persistent/refractory GD, antithyroid drugs over 5 years with positive TRAb. The TCR library was prepared using RNA isolated from PBMCs. The record originates from a study of regulatory T cells in long-lasting Graves disease. Study overall: The study counted Graves' disease as persistent given over 5 years of antithyroid drugs and positive TSH receptor antibodies.

Arm-PCR of CDR3 regions with iRepertoire HTBI primers generated TCR beta libraries. TCRdb ran MiXCR on the multiplex PCR reads and lists one entry per CDR3 protein. This table holds 700,000 or so distinct CDR3 sequences, 30% found once. The sample here was peripheral blood mononuclear cells (PBMCs), taken when the disease was refractory, from a patient treated with antithyroid drugs. This TCR came from a female donor with Graves disease. The rearrangement joins TRBV7-9 to TRBJ2-7; possible D gene TRBD1, 5 bases. The CDR3 region has the DNA TGTGCCAGCAGCTTAGGGGGCACAGTGTCGTACGAGCAGTACTTC. It is translated as CASSLGGTVSYEQYF.